The next 25 T cell receptor beta chains were all read from a single sample in a study of blood T cell repertoires in COVID-19. Assay: immunoSEQ multiplex PCR; the TCRdb copy retains only in-frame clones and omits some. This sample has about 320,000 clones, with about 85% found just once. The sample consisted of PBMCs or T cells enriched from blood (not recorded which). Receptor source: a woman aged 30 to 39 who had been exposed to COVID-19.

The chain links TRBV10-2 to TRBJ2-7; TRBD1 might be the D (5 bases). The CDR3 has 12 residues. V was cut by 5 bases and J by 3 bases, with 8 bases left in between. Germline assignment: CDR1 WSHSY and CDR2 SAAADI. CDR3 loop: CASSYQGYEQYF. In DNA form, the CDR3 reads TGCGCCAGCAGTTATCAGGGCTACGAGCAGTACTTC.

The genes are TRBV5-1 and TRBJ1-5; TRBD1 matches at 12 bases. The CDR3 has 15 amino acids. V gave up 5 bases and J gave up 6 bases; unmatched junction bases: 6. The germline gives CDR1 SGHRS, CDR2 YFSETQ. CDR3 nucleotides: TGCGCCAGCAGTACCGGGACAGGGGGCTTTCAGCCCCAGCATTTT. This translates into CASSTGTGGFQPQHF.

The chain joins TRBV7-2 to TRBJ2-7; 9 bases line up with TRBD1. The V gene's germline CDR1 is SGHTA and CDR2 FQGNSA. The length of the CDR3 is 13 residues. Unmatched junction bases numbered 2, after V lost 5 bases and J lost 3 bases. CDR3 residues: CASSTTGGYEQYF. The DNA of the CDR3 is TGTGCCAGCAGCACGACAGGGGGCTACGAGCAGTACTTC.

This rearrangement joins TRBV5-4 to TRBJ1-1; TRBD1 is a possible D gene (5 bases). Germline CDR1 is SGHNT and CDR2 is YYREEE (reference sequence). The CDR3 consists of 14 residues. Trimming removed 3 bases at V and 6 bases at J, with 15 bases between. In DNA, the CDR3 is TGTGCCAGCAGCTCGGTTACAGGTAATCCTGAAGCTTTCTTT. Translation gives CASSSVTGNPEAFF.

The chain employs TRBV10-1 and TRBJ2-7; 15 bases are shared with TRBD2. The CDR3 runs to 16 residues. The germline V gene has CDR1 WNHNN and CDR2 SYGVQD (reference sequence). The V segment lost 4 bases and the J segment 1 base; nucleotides outside the gene matches: 2. DNA for the CDR3: TGCGCCAGCAGTGTGGGACTAGCGGGGGGTTCCTACGAGCAGTACTTC. This translates into CASSVGLAGGSYEQYF.

The chain uses TRBV7-6 and TRBJ1-1, with a weak D call TRBD1 (5 bases). Trimming took off 1 base at V and 4 bases at J, with 16 bases between the two ends. Looked up from germline, CDR1 is SGHVS and CDR2 is FNYEAQ. The length of the CDR3 is 16 residues. The chain's CDR3 is CASSLGLSGLVTEAFF. The CDR3 nucleotides read TGTGCCAGCAGCTTAGGTCTCTCAGGGCTCGTCACTGAAGCTTTCTTT. Full variable domain (rest looked up from reference TRBV7-6 and TRBJ1-1): GAGVSQSPRYKVTKRGQDVALRCDPISGHVSLYWYRQALGQGPEFLTYFNYEAQQDKSGLPNDRFSAERPEGSISTLTIQRTEQRDSAMYRCASSLGLSGLVTEAFFGQGTRLTVV.

This clone has only a few counts. The gene calls are TRBV5-1 and TRBJ1-4; D is unclear. This CDR3 contains 15 residues. CDR1 and CDR2 (germline): SGHRS, YFSETQ. With 4 bases removed from V and 7 bases from J, the gap between germline ends came to 17 bases. CDR3 nucleotides: TGCGCCAGCAGCCTCGGTATTTCCGAACCTGAAAAACTGTTTTTT. Translated: CASSLGISEPEKLFF.

This clone was detected a few times. The chain carries TRBV19 and TRBJ2-7; D call uncertain. Germline V lookup: CDR1 LNHDA, CDR2 SQIVND (reference sequence). Trimming removed 0 bases at V and 3 bases at J, with 6 bases between. The CDR3 spans 13 residues. CDR3 sequence (DNA): TGTGCCAGTAGTATAGATCCGGGCTACGAGCAGTACTTC. Translated, it gives CASSIDPGYEQYF.

The chain uses TRBV10-3 and TRBJ1-6; TRBD1 is a possible D gene (5 bases). V lost 2 bases, J lost 7 bases, and 15 bases lay in between. The germline V gene has CDR1 ENHRY and CDR2 SYGVKD. CDR3 size: 16 residues. Here the CDR3 DNA reads TGTGCCATCAGTGAGCCAGACAGAATCTACAATTCACCCCTCCACTTT. Protein product: CAISEPDRIYNSPLHF.

The rearrangement links TRBV7-3 to TRBJ2-3; 11 bases align to TRBD2. V dropped 6 bases and J dropped 4; count of bases not matched to a gene: 6. CDR1 and CDR2 (germline): SGHTA, FQGTGA. The length of the CDR3 is 15 residues. The DNA of the CDR3 is TGTGCCAGCAGTCAAACTAGCGGGAGCCCAGATACGCAGTATTTT. Protein product: CASSQTSGSPDTQYF.

The chain links TRBV28 to TRBJ2-7; 7 bases match TRBD2. The V gene end was trimmed by 8 bases and the J gene end by 3 bases; junction bases not matched to a gene: 10. Germline CDR1 MDHEN, CDR2 SYDVKM. CDR3 length equals 14 residues. In nucleotides, the CDR3 is TGTGCCAGCTGCCCCGGGACTATTATCTACGAGCAGTACTTC. Translating gives CASCPGTIIYEQYF.

This clone was detected only a few times. V and J are TRBV28 and TRBJ1-5; 7 positions agree with TRBD1. Germline V CDR1 and CDR2: MDHEN, SYDVKM. Trimming at V came to 3 bases and at J to 0 bases, leaving 17 bases not matched to a gene. CDR3 size: 20 residues. The CDR3 nucleotides are TGTGCCAGCAGTTTGTTTTTTTTCGAGATCAGGGGGTATAGCAATCAGCCCCAGCATTTT. Its protein product is CASSLFFFEIRGYSNQPQHF.

The CDR3 loop reads CASSEPGQGLWNYGYTF. The CDR3 bases are TGCGCCAGCAGTGAGCCGGGACAGGGACTCTGGAACTATGGCTACACCTTC. This chain links TRBV10-2 with TRBJ1-2; 9 bases agree with TRBD1. J lost 2 bases, V lost 2 bases, and 9 bases had no gene match. The CDR3 covers 17 residues. Germline V lookup: CDR1 WSHSY, CDR2 SAAADI.

The J gene is TRBJ2-6, the V gene TRBV30; 10 bases are shared with TRBD2. CDR1 is GTSNPN and CDR2 is SVGIG in the germline V gene (reference sequence). The V segment lost 1 base and the J segment 1 base; nucleotides outside the gene matches: 4. This CDR3 is 17 amino acids long. The CDR3 nucleotides read TGTGCCTGGAGTGGAGCGGGAGGGCCTTCTGGGGCCAACGTCCTGACTTTC. Protein: CAWSGAGGPSGANVLTF.

The chain recombines TRBV2 with TRBJ1-1; 10 bases match TRBD1. J gave up 10 bases and V 3 bases, and 8 bases lay outside the gene matches. From germline, CDR1 is SNHLY and CDR2 FYNNEI. The CDR3 totals 14 residues. CDR3 residues: CASSDRDRGPPAFF. CDR3 DNA sequence: TGTGCCAGCAGTGACAGGGACAGGGGCCCTCCAGCTTTCTTT. The whole variable domain, remainder taken from reference TRBV2 and TRBJ1-1, is EPEVTQTPSHQVTQMGQEVILRCVPISNHLYFYWYRQILGQKVEFLVSFYNNEISEKSEIFDDQFSVERPDGSNFTLKIRSTKLEDSAMYFCASSDRDRGPPAFFGQGTRLTVV.

The chain joins TRBV24-1 to TRBJ2-2; TRBD1 matches 8 bases. Germline-derived CDR1 and CDR2 are KGHDR and SFDVKD. V was pared by 12 bases and J by 4 bases, with 6 bases of the junction left unmatched. The CDR3 has 13 residues. CDR3 nucleotides: TGTGCCGCACGACAGGGGAGCACCGGGGAGCTGTTTTTT. Its translation is CAARQGSTGELFF.

This clone was found a few times. The J gene is TRBJ1-6, the V gene TRBV7-2; 7 bases match TRBD1. V trimming: 0 bases; J trimming: 4 bases; junction bases outside the gene matches: 3. CDR1 and CDR2 (germline): SGHTA, FQGNSA. This CDR3 has 16 residues. Written as DNA, the CDR3 is TGTGCCAGCAGCTTAGCGCAGACAGGGTATAATTCACCCCTCCACTTT. This sequence encodes CASSLAQTGYNSPLHF.

The gene calls are TRBV19 and TRBJ2-1, with D possibly matching TRBD2 (5 bases). V was pared by 6 bases and J by 0 bases, with 12 bases between. This CDR3 is 15 amino acids long. Germline V gene data show CDR1 as LNHDA and CDR2 as SQIVND (reference sequence). In DNA, the CDR3 is TGTGCCAGTAGGAATGAGCGGAGCTCCTACAATGAGCAGTTCTTC. Protein: CASRNERSSYNEQFF.

The rearrangement joins TRBV4-1 to TRBJ2-7, with D perhaps TRBD1 (5 bases). The V gene's germline CDR1 is MGHRA and CDR2 YSYEKL. Trimming cost V 1 base and J 5 bases, with 9 bases left between them. CDR3 length: 13 amino acids. The CDR3 coding sequence is TGCGCCAGCAGCCAAGTCTCCAGGGACGAGCAGTACTTC. Translating it yields CASSQVSRDEQYF.

V usage is TRBV28 and J usage is TRBJ1-2; tentative D call: TRBD1 (6 bases). Trimming shortened V by 10 bases and J by 7 bases, and 25 bases separated the two germline ends. The length of the CDR3 is 15 residues. Germline V gene data show CDR1 as MDHEN and CDR2 as SYDVKM. In DNA form, the CDR3 reads TGTGCCACCAATCATATAGCTAAGACAGGCGTTGGCTACACCTTC. Residues: CATNHIAKTGVGYTF.

V gene TRBV6-5 combines with J gene TRBJ2-5; 10 bases agree with TRBD1. V dropped 6 bases and J dropped 2; count of bases not matched to a gene: 3. CDR1 and CDR2 from the germline V gene are MNHEY and SVGAGI. This CDR3 spans 14 amino acids. CDR3 coding DNA: TGTGCCAGCAGACGGACAGGGGGGCAAGAGACCCAGTACTTC. It is translated as CASRRTGGQETQYF.

The rearrangement uses TRBV28 and TRBJ1-1, with 11 positions matching TRBD1. The CDR3 has 14 amino acids. Germline lookup yields CDR1 MDHEN and CDR2 SYDVKM. The V segment lost 7 bases and the J segment 6 bases; nucleotides outside the gene matches: 7. CDR3 loop: CASIRPGQGAEAFF. The CDR3 nucleotides are TGTGCCAGCATCCGCCCGGGACAGGGGGCTGAAGCTTTCTTT.

The rearrangement links TRBV24-1 to TRBJ1-5; D unclear. Trimming removed 11 bases at V and 10 bases at J, with 11 bases between. CDR1 is KGHDR and CDR2 is SFDVKD in the germline V gene. This CDR3 is built from 10 residues. CDR3 DNA: TGTGCCAGCGGGAGGATACCCCAGCATTTT. Translating it yields CASGRIPQHF.

The V call is TRBV2, the J call TRBJ1-2; D not certain. The CDR3 covers 13 residues. V gave up 7 bases and J gave up 4 bases, with 13 bases separating them. Germline lookup yields CDR1 SNHLY and CDR2 FYNNEI. CDR3 protein: CASIYRSSYGYTF. The CDR3 DNA follows: TGTGCCAGCATCTACAGATCCTCCTATGGCTACACCTTC.

The chain employs TRBV28 and TRBJ1-6; D not resolved. Per germline, CDR1 MDHEN and CDR2 SYDVKM. Trimming took off 7 bases at V and 12 bases at J, with 16 bases between the two ends. The length of the CDR3 is 13 residues. The CDR3 DNA sequence: TGTGCCAGCACCTTCCGATCAGTTCGACCCCTCCACTTT. This encodes CASTFRSVRPLHF.